This T cell receptor beta chain was observed in a study of T cell responses to AZD1222 COVID-19 vaccine. At the level of the study: Analysis merged second doses at about 4 or about 12 weeks. Points from the study as a whole: Every sample of the repertoires postdated the peak T cell response.

Method: immunoSEQ multiplex PCR; TCRdb's copy keeps in-frame clones and lacks some. The table lists about 140,000 clones, roughly 85% of them singletons. V lost 7 bases and J lost 10; bases outside the gene matches: 16. Per germline, CDR1 SEHNR and CDR2 FQNEAQ (reference sequence). This CDR3 comprises 15 residues. This clone was found a few times. What it recognizes is unknown. V is TRBV7-9 and J is TRBJ2-1, with 7 bases matching TRBD2. This clonotype was obtained from an adult in good health. Sequencing used peripheral blood, obtained on day 0 of AZD1222 vaccination. The CDR3 sequence: CASTPWVGRAEEQFF. The CDR3 DNA is TGTGCCAGCACCCCCTGGGTGGGGAGGGCCGAAGAGCAGTTCTTC.